A selection of T cell receptor beta chains follows, all from one sample in a study of blood T cell repertoires in COVID-19. Clones were read by immunoSEQ multiplex PCR, and TCRdb kept only the in-frame ones, dropping some. The sample shows 350,000 to 550,000 clones, 85% to 90% of them seen only once. The specimen was peripheral blood. These receptor sequences come from a woman between 25 and 40 years old with acute or convalescent COVID-19. Both conserved end residues are part of each CDR3. Fields, in order: D gene, V gene, J gene, clone size, CDR3 DNA, CDR3 protein. A D gene is named only where the DNA matches it firmly. A row's size may be missing; if present it is once, few, many or a size class.

TRBD1	TRBV6-5	TRBJ1-4	.	TGTGCCAGCAGTTACCCCCGGGACAGCTCTAATGAAAAACTGTTTTTT	CASSYPRDSSNEKLFF
.	TRBV29-1	TRBJ1-2	.	TGCAGCGTTGCCAGGGACTATGGCTACACCTTC	CSVARDYGYTF
.	TRBV7-8	TRBJ1-5	.	TGTGCCAGCAGCTTATATATGGGGGGAAACCAGCCCCAGCATTTT	CASSLYMGGNQPQHF
TRBD1	TRBV11-2	TRBJ2-5	once	TGTGCCAGCAGCTCGCCGGGACAGGGGGGGGAGACCCAGTACTTC	CASSSPGQGGETQYF
TRBD1	TRBV10-3	TRBJ2-7	.	TGTGCCATCAGCCCTATGATAGCCGGGACAGCAGGAGTAGGGCAGTACTTC	CAISPMIAGTAGVGQYF
.	TRBV6-6	TRBJ2-3	once	TGTGCCAGCAGTTACTCGATGGGTAGCCCCACAGATACGCAGTATTTT	CASSYSMGSPTDTQYF
TRBD1	TRBV25-1	TRBJ2-2	.	TGTGCCAGCAGTGAGCCCGGGACAGGGGGATTCGGGGAGCTGTTTTTT	CASSEPGTGGFGELFF
.	TRBV7-3	TRBJ2-3	.	TGTGCCAGCAGCTCCGGGGTCGGGACAGATACGCAGTATTTT	CASSSGVGTDTQYF
.	TRBV6-2/TRBV6-3	TRBJ1-5	.	TGTGCCAGCAGCCCCCCCGGGGGGGTACTCTTAAGGCCCCAGCATTTT	CASSPPGGVLLRPQHF
TRBD1	TRBV10-3	TRBJ1-1	.	TGTGCCATCAGTGGGACAGGGGCAGGTTTGAACACTGAAGCTTTCTTT	CAISGTGAGLNTEAFF
.	TRBV7-2	TRBJ1-1	.	TGTGCCAGCAGCCCCCCGGGGAGATCTGAAGCTTTCTTT	CASSPPGRSEAFF
.	TRBV7-3	TRBJ2-7	few	TGTGCCAGCAGCCCGACCGCAGGGGTTTTCGAGCAGTACTTC	CASSPTAGVFEQYF
.	TRBV2	TRBJ1-6	.	TGTGCCAGCAGTGAATACCTACAGGGATCAAGCTCCTATAATTCACCCCTCCACTTT	CASSEYLQGSSSYNSPLHF
.	TRBV15	TRBJ2-7	.	TGTGCCACCAGCAGTGACCGGACAGAATATTACGAGCAGTACTTC	CATSSDRTEYYEQYF
TRBD1	TRBV5-4	TRBJ1-1	.	TGTGCCAGCAGCCCGGATTTGGGACAGACGAACACTGAAGCTTTCTTT	CASSPDLGQTNTEAFF
TRBD1	TRBV28	TRBJ1-5	.	TGTGCCAGCAGTTCCGTGACAGGGAGGACTCAGCCCCAGCATTTT	CASSSVTGRTQPQHF
TRBD1	TRBV28	TRBJ2-7	.	TGTGCCAGCAGTTCCGGGACAGCCGGTAACTACGAGCAGTACTTC	CASSSGTAGNYEQYF
.	TRBV21-1	TRBJ2-3	.	TGTGCCAGCAGCAAGCTGGGGGGAGGGGATACGCAGTATTTT	CASSKLGGGDTQYF
TRBD2	TRBV3-1/TRBV3-2	TRBJ2-3	.	TGTGCCAGCAGCCAAGGGGGGGGACTAGCGCGCACAGATACGCAGTATTTT	CASSQGGGLARTDTQYF
.	TRBV19	TRBJ1-1	.	TGTGCCAGTAGTATTCAGGTGAACACTGAAGCTTTCTTT	CASSIQVNTEAFF
TRBD1	TRBV2	TRBJ1-4	.	TGTGCCAGCAGGGGACAGGGAGGCGACTACGATGAAAAACTGTTTTTT	CASRGQGGDYDEKLFF
.	TRBV9	TRBJ2-2	.	TGTGCCAGCAGGGTCACACAGGATTCCGGGGAGCTGTTTTTT	CASRVTQDSGELFF
.	TRBV6-5	TRBJ1-2	.	TGTGCCAGCAGTTACTCAGCAACTAACTATGGCTACACCTTC	CASSYSATNYGYTF
TRBD1	TRBV10-2	TRBJ2-2	.	TGCGCCAGCAATAACCCGGGACAGACCACCGGGGAGCTGTTTTTT	CASNNPGQTTGELFF
.	TRBV11-2	TRBJ2-3	.	TGTGCCAGCAGCCCTAAGTTCGCGCAGGGGGGACGAACAGATACGCAGTATTTT	CASSPKFAQGGRTDTQYF
TRBD2	TRBV3-1/TRBV3-2	TRBJ2-5	.	TGTGCCAGCAGCCAAGATCTTTTTTTAGCGGGGGGGGCTGTAGAGACCCAGTACTTC	CASSQDLFLAGGAVETQYF
TRBD2	TRBV7-2	TRBJ2-5	.	TGTGCCAGCAGCTTAGCGACTAGCGGGGGCCCAAAACAAGAGACCCAGTACTTC	CASSLATSGGPKQETQYF
.	TRBV27	TRBJ1-5	.	TGTGCCAGCAGTCCCCGCCCCGGGGGTTATCAGCCCCAGCATTTT	CASSPRPGGYQPQHF
.	TRBV5-1	TRBJ2-2	.	TGCGCCAGCAGCCTTCTATTGAACACCGGGGAGCTGTTTTTT	CASSLLLNTGELFF
TRBD2	TRBV5-6	TRBJ2-5	.	TGTGCCAGCAGCTTTGTGGGGGGGGAGACCCAGTACTTC	CASSFVGGETQYF
.	TRBV6-5	TRBJ2-7	.	TGTGCCAGCAGTTACTCGAATTTCAGGGGCGCTTTCGAGCAGTACTTC	CASSYSNFRGAFEQYF
.	TRBV18	TRBJ1-2	.	TGTGCCAGCTCACTGGACAGAAACTATGGCTACACCTTC	CASSLDRNYGYTF
.	TRBV6-5	TRBJ1-4	.	TGTGCCAGCAACCGACAGATCCATCGGGAACTGTTTTTT	CASNRQIHRELFF
.	TRBV11-3	TRBJ2-7	.	TGTGCCAGCAGCTTAGATACGGCGGGCCTCCTACACTTC	CASSLDTAGLLHF
.	TRBV2	TRBJ1-5	few	TGTGCCAGCAGTGACAGGGATCAGCCCCAGCATTTT	CASSDRDQPQHF
.	TRBV6-6	TRBJ1-1	.	TGTGCCAGCAGTTACTCGGGCAGGGGGAACACTGAAGCTTTCTTT	CASSYSGRGNTEAFF
TRBD2	TRBV2	TRBJ2-1	.	TGTGCCAGCAGTGGAAGGCTAGCGGGGGCCTACAATGAGCAGTTCTTC	CASSGRLAGAYNEQFF
.	TRBV2	TRBJ2-5	.	TGTGCCAGCAAGCAGGGAGGTGAGACCCAGTACTTC	CASKQGGETQYF
TRBD1	TRBV9	TRBJ2-5	.	TGTGCCAGCAGCGGACAGGGGCAAGAGACCCAGTACTTC	CASSGQGQETQYF
TRBD1	TRBV6-5	TRBJ2-5	.	TGTGCCAGCAGTTACAGCGACAGGGCCGAGACCCAGTACTTC	CASSYSDRAETQYF
.	TRBV27	TRBJ1-6	.	TGTGCCAGCAGTCCGGGAACCTCCTATAATTCACCCCTCCACTTT	CASSPGTSYNSPLHF
TRBD2	TRBV10-3	TRBJ2-5	.	TGTGCCATCAGTGAGCCTAGCGGGGGGCTTCGAGGAGAGACCCAGTACTTC	CAISEPSGGLRGETQYF
.	TRBV5-1	TRBJ2-7	.	TGCGCCAGCAGCGGAGGGTCCTACGAGCAGTACTTC	CASSGGSYEQYF
.	TRBV7-3	TRBJ2-2	.	TGTGCCAGCAAACGAGGCGTCGTGGGGGAGCTGTTTTTT	CASKRGVVGELFF
.	TRBV25-1	TRBJ2-5	.	TGTGCCAGCAGTGAATTCAAGGGGTCAGCAGAGACCCAGTACTTC	CASSEFKGSAETQYF
.	TRBV10-3	TRBJ1-1	.	TGTGCCATCAGTGAGTCTGCAGGGGAAGCTTTCTTT	CAISESAGEAFF
TRBD1	TRBV4-1	TRBJ2-6	.	TGCGCCAGCAGCCAAGAAGGGGGCCGTGGGGCCAACGTCCTGACTTTC	CASSQEGGRGANVLTF
TRBD2	TRBV5-8	TRBJ2-5	.	TGTGCCAGCAGCTTCAGGGTGAGCGGGGACCAAGAGACCCAGTACTTC	CASSFRVSGDQETQYF
.	TRBV2	TRBJ1-2	once	TGTGCCAGCGGGCAGGCCTATGGCTACACCTTC	CASGQAYGYTF
.	TRBV10-3	TRBJ1-1	.	TGTGCCATCAGTGAAGAAGGGGTGAACACTGAAGCTTTCTTT	CAISEEGVNTEAFF
.	TRBV12-5	TRBJ2-1	.	TGTGCTAGTGGTTCGGGGTGGGATGAGCAGTTCTTC	CASGSGWDEQFF
.	TRBV7-2	TRBJ1-6	.	TGTGCCAGCAGCTTAGACGGCCTGGGACAACCCCTCCACTTT	CASSLDGLGQPLHF
.	TRBV12-3/TRBV12-4	TRBJ1-2	.	TGTGCCAGCAGTTTTTCCGGGTCGGTTGGCTACACCTTC	CASSFSGSVGYTF
.	TRBV10-2	TRBJ2-7	.	TGCGCCAGCAGTAGGGGCTACGAGCAGTACTTC	CASSRGYEQYF
.	TRBV7-8	TRBJ2-5	.	TGTGCCAGCAGTCTAGCGATACGGGAGACCCAGTACTTC	CASSLAIRETQYF